One sample yielded the 12 T cell receptor beta chains listed below, sequenced in a study of PD-L1 blockade in urothelial cancer. Generated by immunoSEQ multiplex PCR, the TCRdb table keeps only in-frame clones and is missing some. The sample consists of some 97,000 clones, around 93% of them appearing once. Sequenced material: PBMCs, taken around atezolizumab (anti-PD-L1) treatment. These receptor sequences come from an elderly woman with urothelial cancer.

The J gene is TRBJ2-5, the V gene TRBV5-4; 7 bases are a match to TRBD2. Germline loops: CDR1 SGHNT, CDR2 YYREEE (reference sequence). J lost 4 bases, V lost 7 bases, and 13 bases had no gene match. There are 15 residues in the CDR3. As DNA, the CDR3 is TGTGCCAGCCGGGAGCGGCCGGGAGGTGGAGAGACCCAGTACTTC. Translated: CASRERPGGGETQYF.

The CDR3, as DNA: TGTGCCAGTACGGACAGGGCCTACGAGCAGTACTTC. Protein sequence: CASTDRAYEQYF. V and J are TRBV19 and TRBJ2-7; 8 nucleotides match TRBD1. The CDR3 is 12 residues long. V shed 7 bases, J shed 2 bases, and the junction held 1 base outside the gene matches. Looked up from germline, CDR1 is LNHDA and CDR2 is SQIVND (reference sequence).

V gene TRBV28 combines with J gene TRBJ1-2, with 9 bases that match TRBD1. The CDR3 covers 16 residues. Germline lookup yields CDR1 MDHEN and CDR2 SYDVKM. Unmatched junction bases numbered 13, after V lost 4 bases and J lost 7 bases. The CDR3 DNA sequence: TGTGCCAGCAGTTCAACCAGGACAGGGGATAGCCCTGGCTACACCTTC. This sequence encodes CASSSTRTGDSPGYTF.

The genes are TRBV30 and TRBJ2-4; D may be TRBD2 (5 bases). The CDR3 contains 15 residues. CDR1 is GTSNPN and CDR2 is SVGIG in the germline V gene (reference sequence). Trimming took off 0 bases at V and 2 bases at J, with 11 bases between the two ends. CDR3 protein: CAWSVLDGTKNIQYF. The CDR3 DNA follows: TGTGCCTGGAGTGTACTCGACGGGACCAAAAACATTCAGTACTTC.

The rearrangement joins TRBV2 to TRBJ1-1; D possibly corresponds to TRBD1 (5 bases). This CDR3 spans 13 amino acids. CDR1 is SNHLY and CDR2 is FYNNEI in the germline V gene. The V gene lost 8 bases and the J gene lost 6 bases, with 16 bases spanning the gap. CDR3 sequence: CASATEGRSEAFF. The CDR3, as DNA: TGTGCCAGCGCTACGGAGGGGAGGTCTGAAGCTTTCTTT.

The chain combines TRBV30 with TRBJ1-5; TRBD1 matches at 9 bases. The germline V gene has CDR1 GTSNPN and CDR2 SVGIG (reference sequence). This CDR3 spans 14 amino acids. The CDR3 is CACADGQGKIPQHF. The CDR3 coding sequence is TGTGCTTGTGCAGACGGACAGGGGAAGATCCCCCAGCATTTT.

V gene TRBV10-2 combines with J gene TRBJ2-5; 7 nucleotides agree with TRBD2. This CDR3 comprises 12 residues. Trimming cost V 2 bases and J 7 bases; bases outside gene matches: 1. Germline-derived CDR1 and CDR2 are WSHSY and SAAADI. The CDR3: CASSEASGTQYF. The CDR3 DNA reads TGCGCCAGCAGTGAGGCTAGCGGGACCCAGTACTTC.

The chain combines TRBV7-2 with TRBJ2-7, with D maybe TRBD1 (6 bases). This CDR3 contains 14 residues. Germline lookup yields CDR1 SGHTA and CDR2 FQGNSA. V was clipped by 4 bases and J by 0 bases, with 10 bases between them. The CDR3 spells CASSSSGDSYEQYF. The CDR3 coding sequence is TGTGCCAGCAGCTCTTCAGGGGACTCCTACGAGCAGTACTTC.

The chain employs TRBV18 and TRBJ2-2; 9 nucleotides match TRBD1. CDR3 length equals 15 residues. The V gene's germline CDR1 is KGHSH and CDR2 LQKENI. Germline trimming cut 3 bases from V and 6 bases from J; bases unmatched to any gene: 5. This CDR3 is CASSPGQGQAGELFF. CDR3 DNA sequence: TGTGCCAGCTCACCGGGACAGGGCCAGGCCGGGGAGCTGTTTTTT.

The CDR3 spells CATSREDRVTEAFF. The CDR3 DNA reads as TGTGCCACCAGCAGAGAAGATCGGGTGACTGAAGCTTTCTTT. J is TRBJ1-1 and V is TRBV15; no clear D gene. This CDR3 region has 14 residues. CDR1 LNHNV and CDR2 YYDKDF come from the germline V gene (reference sequence). The V and J ends lost 0 bases and 5 bases respectively, with 10 bases between them. The whole variable domain, remainder taken from reference TRBV15 and TRBJ1-1, is DAMVIQNPRYQVTQFGKPVTLSCSQTLNHNVMYWYQQKSSQAPKLLFHYYDKDFNNEADTPDNFQSRRPNTSFCFLDIRSPGLGDTAMYLCATSREDRVTEAFFGQGTRLTVV.

This rearrangement joins TRBV6-5 to TRBJ1-4; 9 bases align to TRBD1. The CDR3 spans 15 residues. Germline V gene sequence: CDR1 MNHEY, CDR2 SVGAGI. V lost 5 bases to trimming and J lost 6 bases; unmatched junction nucleotides: 7. The CDR3 DNA is TGTGCCAGCAGTGCGAACAGGGGGCCATATGAAAAACTGTTTTTT. As protein: CASSANRGPYEKLFF.

This rearrangement joins TRBV27 to TRBJ2-1, with TRBD2 matching 7 bases. CDR1 MNHEY and CDR2 SMNVEV come from the germline V gene (reference sequence). Losses at the gene ends were 7 bases for V and 4 bases for J; bases not matched to a gene: 19. The CDR3 consists of 18 residues. This CDR3 is CASTIRWTSRTFYNEQFF. The CDR3 DNA is TGTGCCAGCACAATACGTTGGACTAGTCGGACTTTTTACAATGAGCAGTTCTTC.